This T cell receptor (beta chain) emerged from a study of blood T cells in healthy people across ages. This clonotype turned up a few times. Its specificity is unknown. Then a second PCR, running about 6 to 11 cycles, was carried out with a sample-barcoded 5' primer and a J-beta primer mix. TCRdb processed the 5' RACE reads anew with MiXCR; each CDR3 protein has one entry. The sample shows around 1,700,000 distinct CDR3 sequences, roughly 27% of them seen only once. Whole-study results and caveats: The long-lived group displayed more naive CD4+ cells, plus higher diversity, than the aged donors did.

The CDR3 totals 17 residues. Germline values: CDR1 SGHTA, CDR2 FQGTGA. The V gene lost 8 bases and the J gene lost 3 bases, with 23 bases spanning the gap. The sequence was collected from a woman in her twenties or thirties in good health. The V and J genes are TRBV7-3 and TRBJ2-1; D may be TRBD2 (7 bases). The sequenced material came from blood. CDR3 nucleotide sequence: TGTGCCAGCGCGAGGGGGGGCACACAGGGAATCTACAATGAGCAGTTCTTC. Protein sequence: CASARGGTQGIYNEQFF.